This T cell receptor (beta chain) was sequenced in a study of blood T cell repertoires in COVID-19. Overall study: Specimens from acute and convalescent COVID-19 originated in the United States, Italy and Spain.

Participants' own reports of clinical history determined their cohort assignment. Before being deemed recovered, Cohort 3 donors had two negative PCRs, clearance, or symptom resolution. V lost 1 base to trimming and J lost 0 bases, with 12 bases between them. Germline V gene data show CDR1 as SGHRS and CDR2 as YFSETQ. CDR3 length equals 16 residues. The repertoire was sequenced with immunoSEQ multiplex PCR; TCRdb's copy has only in-frame clones and lacks some. The sample gives some 530,000 clones, around 85% of which show up once; 6.5% to 9.5% is in the top ten. The specimen sequenced was PBMCs or T cells enriched from blood (not recorded which). The receptor was isolated from a woman aged 55-69 years who had recovered from COVID-19. The chain carries TRBV5-1 and TRBJ2-3; D perhaps matches TRBD1 (5 bases). This CDR3 is CASSLTYRPSTDTQYF. CDR3 coding DNA: TGCGCCAGCAGCTTGACCTACAGGCCAAGCACAGATACGCAGTATTTT.